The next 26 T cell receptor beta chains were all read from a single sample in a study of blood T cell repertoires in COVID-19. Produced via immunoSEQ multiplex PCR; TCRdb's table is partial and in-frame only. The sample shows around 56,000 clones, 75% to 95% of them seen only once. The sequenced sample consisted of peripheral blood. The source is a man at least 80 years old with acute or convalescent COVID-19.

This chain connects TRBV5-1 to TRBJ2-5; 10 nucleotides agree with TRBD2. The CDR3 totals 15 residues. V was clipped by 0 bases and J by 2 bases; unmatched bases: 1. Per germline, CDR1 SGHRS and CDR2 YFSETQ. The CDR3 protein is CASSLGGLAQETQYF. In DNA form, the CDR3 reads TGCGCCAGCAGCTTGGGGGGACTAGCGCAAGAGACCCAGTACTTC. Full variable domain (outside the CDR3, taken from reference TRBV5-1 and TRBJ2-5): KAGVTQTPRYLIKTRGQQVTLSCSPISGHRSVSWYQQTPGQGLQFLFEYFSETQRNKGNFPGRFSGRQFSNSRSEMNVSTLELGDSALYLCASSLGGLAQETQYFGPGTRLLVL.

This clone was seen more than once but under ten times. The CDR3 loop reads CASSNSGGRTYEQYF. As DNA, the CDR3 is TGTGCCAGCAGCAATAGCGGGGGGCGCACCTACGAGCAGTACTTC. V usage is TRBV7-2 and J usage is TRBJ2-7, with 10 bases identical to TRBD2. The CDR3 is 15 residues long. CDR1 and CDR2 (germline): SGHTA, FQGNSA. The V segment lost 5 bases and the J segment 2 bases; nucleotides outside the gene matches: 6.

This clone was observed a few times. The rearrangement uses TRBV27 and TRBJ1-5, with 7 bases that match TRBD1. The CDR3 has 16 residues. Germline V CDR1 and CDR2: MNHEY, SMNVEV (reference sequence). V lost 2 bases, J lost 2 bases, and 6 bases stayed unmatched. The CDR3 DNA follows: TGTGCCAGCAGTTTAGGGTGGGGGACAGGCAATCAGCCCCAGCATTTT. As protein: CASSLGWGTGNQPQHF.

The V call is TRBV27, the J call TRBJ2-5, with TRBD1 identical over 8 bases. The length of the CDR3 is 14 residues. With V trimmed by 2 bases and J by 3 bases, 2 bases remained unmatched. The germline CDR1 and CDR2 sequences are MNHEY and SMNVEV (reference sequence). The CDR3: CASSLQTGEETQYF. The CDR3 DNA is TGTGCCAGCAGTTTACAGACAGGGGAAGAGACCCAGTACTTC.

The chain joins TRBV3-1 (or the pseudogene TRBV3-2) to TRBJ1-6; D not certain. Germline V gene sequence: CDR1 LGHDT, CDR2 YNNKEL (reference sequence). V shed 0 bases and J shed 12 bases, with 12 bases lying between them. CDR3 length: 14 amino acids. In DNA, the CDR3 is TGTGCCAGCAGCCAAGATCTCCACCCAGGACCCCTCCACTTT. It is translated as CASSQDLHPGPLHF.

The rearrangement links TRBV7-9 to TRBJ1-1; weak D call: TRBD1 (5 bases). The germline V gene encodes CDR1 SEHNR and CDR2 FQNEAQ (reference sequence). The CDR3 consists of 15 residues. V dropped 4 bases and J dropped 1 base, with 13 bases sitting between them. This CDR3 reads CASSSSQVTNTEAFF. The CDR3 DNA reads TGTGCCAGCAGCTCTTCACAGGTGACGAACACTGAAGCTTTCTTT.

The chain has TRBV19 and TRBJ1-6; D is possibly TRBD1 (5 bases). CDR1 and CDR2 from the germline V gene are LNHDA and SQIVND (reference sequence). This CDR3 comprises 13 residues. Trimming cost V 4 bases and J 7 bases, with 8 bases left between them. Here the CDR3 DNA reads TGTGCCAGTAGTACCAGGGAAAATTCACCCCTCCACTTT. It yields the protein CASSTRENSPLHF.

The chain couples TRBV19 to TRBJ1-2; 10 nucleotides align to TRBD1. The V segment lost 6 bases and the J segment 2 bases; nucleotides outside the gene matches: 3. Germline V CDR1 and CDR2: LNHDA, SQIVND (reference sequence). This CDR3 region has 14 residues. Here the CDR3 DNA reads TGTGCCAGTAGCGACAGGGGGCGAAACTATGGCTACACCTTC. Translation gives CASSDRGRNYGYTF.

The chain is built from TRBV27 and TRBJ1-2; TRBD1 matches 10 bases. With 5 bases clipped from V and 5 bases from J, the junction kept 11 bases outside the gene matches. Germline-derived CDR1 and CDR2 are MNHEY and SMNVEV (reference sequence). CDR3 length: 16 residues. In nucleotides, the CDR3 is TGTGCCAGCAGTCCGGGACAGGGGAGGTTTTTTTATGGCTACACCTTC. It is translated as CASSPGQGRFFYGYTF.

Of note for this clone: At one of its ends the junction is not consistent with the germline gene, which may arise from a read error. The CDR3 loop reads CAGSGSSGGNNEQFF. DNA of the CDR3: TGTGCCGGCAGTGGGTCAAGCGGGGGGAACAATGAGCAGTTCTTC. The chain recombines TRBV2 with TRBJ2-1, with 9 nucleotides matching TRBD2. The CDR3 sequence is 15 residues long. In germline, CDR1 is SNHLY, CDR2 FYNNEI.

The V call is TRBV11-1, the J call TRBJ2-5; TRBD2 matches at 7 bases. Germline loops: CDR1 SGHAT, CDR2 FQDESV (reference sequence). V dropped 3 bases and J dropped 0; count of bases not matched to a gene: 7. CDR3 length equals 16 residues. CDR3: CASSLEAGLYQETQYF. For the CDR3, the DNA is TGTGCCAGCAGCTTGGAAGCGGGACTCTACCAAGAGACCCAGTACTTC.

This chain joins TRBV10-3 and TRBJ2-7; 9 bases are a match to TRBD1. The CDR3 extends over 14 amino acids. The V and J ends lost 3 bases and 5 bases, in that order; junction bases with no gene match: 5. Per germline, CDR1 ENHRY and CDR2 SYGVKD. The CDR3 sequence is CAISEQGANDEQYF. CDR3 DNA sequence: TGTGCCATCAGTGAACAGGGGGCGAACGACGAGCAGTACTTC.

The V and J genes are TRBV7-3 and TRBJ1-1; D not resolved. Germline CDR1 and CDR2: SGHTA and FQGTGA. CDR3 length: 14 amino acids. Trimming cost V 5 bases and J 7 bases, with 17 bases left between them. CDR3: CASSANWENHEAFF. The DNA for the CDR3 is TGTGCCAGCAGCGCAAACTGGGAGAACCATGAAGCTTTCTTT.

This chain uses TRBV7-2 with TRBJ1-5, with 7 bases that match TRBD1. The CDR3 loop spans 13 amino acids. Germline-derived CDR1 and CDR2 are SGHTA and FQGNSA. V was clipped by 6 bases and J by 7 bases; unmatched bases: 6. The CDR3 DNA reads TGTGCCAGCAGTGACAGGGTTCGGCAGCCCCAGCATTTT. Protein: CASSDRVRQPQHF.

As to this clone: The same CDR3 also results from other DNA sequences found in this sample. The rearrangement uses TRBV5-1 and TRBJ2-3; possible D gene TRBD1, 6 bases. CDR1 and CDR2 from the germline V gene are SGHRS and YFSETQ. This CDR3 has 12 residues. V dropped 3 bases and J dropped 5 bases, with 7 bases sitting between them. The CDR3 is CASSSGEDTQYF. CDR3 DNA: TGCGCCAGCAGCTCAGGGGAAGATACGCAGTATTTT.

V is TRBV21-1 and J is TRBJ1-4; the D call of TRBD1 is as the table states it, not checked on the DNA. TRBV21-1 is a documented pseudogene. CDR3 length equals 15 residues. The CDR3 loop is CASSKDGDRVEKLFF. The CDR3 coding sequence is TGTGCCAGCAGCAAAGATGGGGACAGAGTAGAAAAACTGTTTTTT.

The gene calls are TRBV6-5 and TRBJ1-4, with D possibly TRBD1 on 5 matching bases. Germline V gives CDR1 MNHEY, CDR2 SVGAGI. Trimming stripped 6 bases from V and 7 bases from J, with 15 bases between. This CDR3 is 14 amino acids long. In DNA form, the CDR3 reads TGTGCCAGCAGCCTCGGGGGGGTGGGTGAAAAACTGTTTTTT. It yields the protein CASSLGGVGEKLFF.

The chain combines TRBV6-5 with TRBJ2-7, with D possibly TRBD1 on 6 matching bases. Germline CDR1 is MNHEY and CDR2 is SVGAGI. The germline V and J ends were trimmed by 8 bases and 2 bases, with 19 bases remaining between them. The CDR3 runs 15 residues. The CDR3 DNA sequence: TGTGCCAGCGGGGCAGCAGGAGGACAGCCCTACGAGCAGTACTTC. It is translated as CASGAAGGQPYEQYF.

The CDR3 spells CASSLAGTGNYNEQFF. The CDR3 DNA sequence: TGTGCCAGCAGCTTGGCCGGAACAGGGAACTACAATGAGCAGTTCTTC. V and J are TRBV5-5 and TRBJ2-1, with D perhaps matching TRBD1 (6 bases). Deletions cut 0 bases from V and 3 bases from J, with 13 bases between. Germline V gene data show CDR1 as SGHKS and CDR2 as YYEKEE (reference sequence). The CDR3 totals 16 residues. Full variable domain (remainder filled in from reference TRBV5-5 and TRBJ2-1): DAGVTQSPTHLIKTRGQQVTLRCSPISGHKSVSWYQQVLGQGPQFIFQYYEKEERGRGNFPDRFSARQFPNYSSELNVNALLLGDSALYLCASSLAGTGNYNEQFFGPGTRLTVL.

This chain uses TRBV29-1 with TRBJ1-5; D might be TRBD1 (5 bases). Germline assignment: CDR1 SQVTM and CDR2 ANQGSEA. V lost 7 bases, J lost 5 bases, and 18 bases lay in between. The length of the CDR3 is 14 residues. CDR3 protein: CSAALVGLDQPQHF. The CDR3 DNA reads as TGCAGCGCCGCCCTCGTGGGGCTCGATCAGCCCCAGCATTTT.

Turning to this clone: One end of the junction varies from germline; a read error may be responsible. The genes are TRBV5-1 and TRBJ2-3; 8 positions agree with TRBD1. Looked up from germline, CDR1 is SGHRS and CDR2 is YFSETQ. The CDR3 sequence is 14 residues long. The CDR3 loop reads CASSPTQGTGTQYF. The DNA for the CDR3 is TGCGCCAGCAGCCCGACACAGGGGACAGGTACGCAGTATTTT.

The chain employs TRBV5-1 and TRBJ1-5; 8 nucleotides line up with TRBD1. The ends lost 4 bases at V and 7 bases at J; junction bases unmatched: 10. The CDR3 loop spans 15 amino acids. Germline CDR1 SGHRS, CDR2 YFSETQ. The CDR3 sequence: CASSPRGRVGQPQHF. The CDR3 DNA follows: TGCGCCAGCAGCCCCAGGGGGCGAGTGGGGCAGCCCCAGCATTTT. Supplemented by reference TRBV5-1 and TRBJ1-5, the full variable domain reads KAGVTQTPRYLIKTRGQQVTLSCSPISGHRSVSWYQQTPGQGLQFLFEYFSETQRNKGNFPGRFSGRQFSNSRSEMNVSTLELGDSALYLCASSPRGRVGQPQHFGDGTRLSIL.

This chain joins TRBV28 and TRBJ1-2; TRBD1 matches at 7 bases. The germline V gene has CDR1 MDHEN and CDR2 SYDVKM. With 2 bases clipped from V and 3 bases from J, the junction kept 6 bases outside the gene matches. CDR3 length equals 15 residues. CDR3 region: CASSLPTGAHYGYTF. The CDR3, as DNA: TGTGCCAGCAGTTTACCAACAGGGGCCCACTATGGCTACACCTTC.

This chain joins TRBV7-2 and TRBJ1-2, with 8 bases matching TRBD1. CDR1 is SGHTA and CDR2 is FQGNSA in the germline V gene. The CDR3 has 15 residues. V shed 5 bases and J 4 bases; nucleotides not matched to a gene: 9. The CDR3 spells CASSPRDRLLYGYTF. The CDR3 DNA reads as TGTGCCAGCAGCCCCCGGGACAGGCTTCTCTATGGCTACACCTTC.

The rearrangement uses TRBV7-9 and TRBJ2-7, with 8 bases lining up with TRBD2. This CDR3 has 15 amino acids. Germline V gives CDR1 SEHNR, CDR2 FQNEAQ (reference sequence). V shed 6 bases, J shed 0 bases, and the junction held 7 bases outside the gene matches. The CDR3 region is CASSTVRGGSYEQYF. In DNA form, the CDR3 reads TGTGCCAGCAGTACAGTCCGGGGGGGCTCCTACGAGCAGTACTTC.

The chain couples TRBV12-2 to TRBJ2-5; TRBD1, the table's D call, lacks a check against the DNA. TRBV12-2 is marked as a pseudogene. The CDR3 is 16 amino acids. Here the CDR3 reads CASRASGTGVKETQYF. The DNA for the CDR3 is TGTGCAAGTCGTGCTTCGGGGACAGGGGTGAAGGAGACCCAGTACTTC.